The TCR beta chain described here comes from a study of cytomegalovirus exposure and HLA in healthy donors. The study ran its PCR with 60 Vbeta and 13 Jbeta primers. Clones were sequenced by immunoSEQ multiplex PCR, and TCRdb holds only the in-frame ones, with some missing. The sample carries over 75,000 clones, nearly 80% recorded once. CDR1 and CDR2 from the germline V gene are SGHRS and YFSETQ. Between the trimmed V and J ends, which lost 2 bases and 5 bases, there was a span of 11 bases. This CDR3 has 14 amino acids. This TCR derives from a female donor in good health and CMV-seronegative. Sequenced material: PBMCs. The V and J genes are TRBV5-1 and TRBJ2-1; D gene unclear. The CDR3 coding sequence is TGCGCCAGCAGCTTCGGAGAATCAAACAATGAGCAGTTCTTC. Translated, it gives CASSFGESNNEQFF.